This entry features one T cell receptor beta chain sequence. Its antigen is not identified. The PCR used 60 Vbeta and 13 Jbeta primers. Clones were read by immunoSEQ multiplex PCR, and TCRdb kept only the in-frame ones, dropping some. The repertoire has about 140,000 clones, roughly 86% of them found once; the top ten carry roughly 3.2%. This CDR3 has 15 residues. Per germline, CDR1 MDHEN and CDR2 SYDVKM. Deletions cut 10 bases from V and 2 bases from J, with 17 bases between. The data are from a study of cytomegalovirus exposure and HLA in healthy donors. Study-wide results and caveats: With high specificity and sensitivity, the classifier reportedly diagnosed cytomegalovirus status. Association of under 20,000 TCR beta sequences with HLA alleles was found at 0.05 false discovery rate in a later analysis.

Sequencing input: PBMCs. J is TRBJ2-2 and V is TRBV28, with D possibly being TRBD2 (6 bases). This TCR came from a man aged 18 to 30 in good health and CMV-seropositive. The CDR3 loop is CATPREGTNTGELFF. In DNA form, the CDR3 reads TGTGCCACCCCGAGAGAGGGGACTAACACCGGGGAGCTGTTTTTT. The full variable domain, rest sourced from reference TRBV28 and TRBJ2-2, is DVKVTQSSRYLVKRTGEKVFLECVQDMDHENMFWYRQDPGLGLRLIYFSYDVKMKEKGDIPEGYSVSREKKERFSLILESASTNQTSMYLCATPREGTNTGELFFGEGSRLTVL.